The source of this T cell receptor beta chain is a study of T cells after yellow fever vaccination. Study overall: The authors prepared low-cell-number fractions using SMART-Seq v4 Ultra Low Input. Study-wide findings and caveats: Post-booster reappearance was seen for most primary-vaccination clones (around 96% CD4, around 90% CD8). The secondary response was weaker, and its peak arrived faster, on day 5 versus 15.

Making TCR cDNA involved 5'RACE template switching, which added UMIs and a universal primer site. Via MiXCR, TCRdb re-called the 5' RACE reads, giving one row per CDR3 protein. The table lists about 630,000 distinct CDR3 sequences, 9% to 15% of them singletons, with 14% to 15% in the top ten. On this clonotype: Its specificity is unknown.

This TCR derives from a young man who received the YFV17D yellow fever vaccine. The input for sequencing was PBMCs, taken on the day of the yellow fever booster vaccination.

The DNA of the CDR3 is TGTGCCAGCAGCCGGACCCCCCCGGGGGGGACTGAAGCTTTCTTT. This translates into CASSRTPPGGTEAFF. V and J are TRBV27 and TRBJ1-1, with D possibly being TRBD1 (5 bases). CDR3 length equals 15 residues. Germline V lookup: CDR1 MNHEY, CDR2 SMNVEV (reference sequence). V shed 6 bases and J shed 5 bases, with 19 bases lying between them.